One and the same sample provided the 25 T cell receptor beta chains below, sequenced in a study of blood T cell repertoires in COVID-19. The table came from immunoSEQ multiplex PCR; TCRdb's copy has only in-frame clones and leaves some out. The sample lists approximately 230,000 clones; 80% to 90% were seen once. Sample: PBMCs or T cells enriched from blood (not recorded which). The receptors stem from a man in his forties who had recovered from COVID-19.

The V and J genes are TRBV28 and TRBJ1-2; 11 positions match TRBD1. CDR1 MDHEN and CDR2 SYDVKM come from the germline V gene. With V trimmed by 8 bases and J by 1 base, 9 bases remained unmatched. The CDR3 is 16 amino acids. CDR3 nucleotides: TGTGCCAGCGAGGGGGACAGGGGGACCAGTAACTATGGCTACACCTTC. As protein: CASEGDRGTSNYGYTF.

V is TRBV15 and J is TRBJ1-5; TRBD1 aligns across 9 bases. V shed 5 bases, J shed 4 bases, and the junction held 6 bases outside the gene matches. The CDR3 extends over 15 amino acids. CDR1 is LNHNV, CDR2 YYDKDF, per germline (reference sequence). The CDR3 spells CATSGRDRANQPQHF. DNA of the CDR3: TGTGCCACCAGCGGCCGGGACAGGGCAAATCAGCCCCAGCATTTT. The variable domain in full, completed from reference TRBV15 and TRBJ1-5, reads DAMVIQNPRYQVTQFGKPVTLSCSQTLNHNVMYWYQQKSSQAPKLLFHYYDKDFNNEADTPDNFQSRRPNTSFCFLDIRSPGLGDTAMYLCATSGRDRANQPQHFGDGTRLSIL.

V and J are TRBV7-2 and TRBJ2-6; D not certain. CDR3 size: 15 residues. CDR1 is SGHTA and CDR2 is FQGNSA in the germline V gene. Trimming left V 4 bases short and J 0 bases short, with 7 bases between. CDR3 sequence (DNA): TGTGCCAGCAGCTATAGGAGCTCTGGGGCCAACGTCCTGACTTTC. It is translated as CASSYRSSGANVLTF. The variable domain in full, with the rest retrieved from reference TRBV7-2 and TRBJ2-6, is GAGVSQSPSNKVTEKGKDVELRCDPISGHTALYWYRQSLGQGLEFLIYFQGNSAPDKSGLPSDRFSAERTGGSVSTLTIQRTQQEDSAVYLCASSYRSSGANVLTFGAGSRLTVL.

The chain recombines TRBV7-3 with TRBJ2-2; a weak D match, TRBD1 (6 bases). The CDR3 is made up of 13 amino acids. V was shortened by 4 bases and J by 9 bases, with 12 bases between the two germline ends. Germline V lookup: CDR1 SGHTA, CDR2 FQGTGA. The CDR3 region has the DNA TGTGCCAGCAGCTCTCAGGGGTCCCGGGAGCTGTTTTTT. Its protein is CASSSQGSRELFF.

This clone was seen only a few times. The chain uses TRBV3-1 (or the pseudogene TRBV3-2) and TRBJ2-5, with D unclear. This CDR3 has 14 residues. Trimming pared 0 bases from V and 9 bases from J, leaving 14 bases between. Germline-derived CDR1 and CDR2 are LGHDT and YNNKEL (reference sequence). The CDR3 region is CASSQEAQLLAQYF. DNA for the CDR3: TGTGCCAGCAGCCAAGAAGCACAGTTATTGGCCCAGTACTTC.

This clone was found once. The gene calls are TRBV28 and TRBJ1-2; 7 nucleotides line up with TRBD1. There are 14 residues in the CDR3. The V and J ends lost 5 bases and 3 bases, in that order; junction bases with no gene match: 6. Germline loops: CDR1 MDHEN, CDR2 SYDVKM. In nucleotides, the CDR3 is TGTGCCAGCAGTCCCGGACAGGTGGACTATGGCTACACCTTC. Its protein is CASSPGQVDYGYTF.

The chain combines TRBV4-1 with TRBJ1-5; 8 bases fit TRBD1. V shed 4 bases and J 0 bases; nucleotides not matched to a gene: 5. This CDR3 is built from 16 residues. Germline V gene sequence: CDR1 MGHRA, CDR2 YSYEKL. CDR3 DNA sequence: TGCGCCAGCAGCCGCGCGGGACAGGATAGCAATCAGCCCCAGCATTTT. Translating it yields CASSRAGQDSNQPQHF.

The V call is TRBV28, the J call TRBJ1-1; 8 bases are shared with TRBD1. The CDR3 length is 12 residues. Germline CDR1 reads MDHEN; CDR2 reads SYDVKM. The CDR3 sequence is CAILTGVGGAFF. For the CDR3, the DNA is TGTGCGATCCTGACAGGGGTCGGAGGAGCTTTCTTT.

The chain links TRBV30 to TRBJ1-6, with 9 nucleotides matching TRBD1. CDR1 and CDR2 from the germline V gene are GTSNPN and SVGIG (reference sequence). This CDR3 has 14 residues. V shed 5 bases and J 9 bases; nucleotides not matched to a gene: 8. This CDR3 reads CAWGIGQGSSPLHF. CDR3 sequence (DNA): TGTGCCTGGGGGATCGGACAGGGGAGTTCACCCCTCCACTTT.

This clone was detected only a few times. V usage is TRBV7-3 and J usage is TRBJ2-5, with D perhaps TRBD2 (6 bases). V lost 0 bases and J 5 bases, leaving 13 bases between the germline ends. Per the germline V gene, CDR1 is SGHTA and CDR2 is FQGTGA. This CDR3 contains 15 residues. The CDR3 here is CASSLTGRAGETQYF. CDR3 DNA sequence: TGTGCCAGCAGCTTAACCGGCAGGGCGGGGGAGACCCAGTACTTC.

This sequence joins TRBV20-1 and TRBJ2-7; 7 bases agree with TRBD1. Germline V gene lookup returns CDR1 DFQATT and CDR2 SNEGSKA (reference sequence). V dropped 3 bases and J dropped 2; count of bases not matched to a gene: 10. This CDR3 spans 15 amino acids. The CDR3 DNA reads as TGCAGTGCTAGTGGGACCGGGACAGCTCCCTACGAGCAGTACTTC. Translation: CSASGTGTAPYEQYF.

A single count supports this clone. CDR3 nucleotides: TGTGCCACCAAGGGACAGCGGAGCTCCTACGAGCAGTACTTC. It translates to CATKGQRSSYEQYF. J is TRBJ2-7 and V is TRBV27; 7 nucleotides match TRBD1. Germline V gene data show CDR1 as MNHEY and CDR2 as SMNVEV (reference sequence). The junction had 9 bases not matched to a gene; V was cut back by 10 bases and J by 0 bases. The length of the CDR3 is 14 residues.

The chain uses TRBV25-1 and TRBJ1-2; D gene unclear. CDR1 is MGHDK, CDR2 SYGVNS, per germline. This CDR3 contains 16 residues. Trimming took off 6 bases at V and 4 bases at J, with 21 bases between the two ends. The CDR3 sequence: CASRGPPPTRPYGYTF. CDR3 bases: TGTGCCAGCAGGGGCCCCCCTCCAACCCGCCCCTATGGCTACACCTTC.

This chain links TRBV27 with TRBJ2-5; a possible D gene is TRBD2 (5 bases). This CDR3 contains 14 residues. V was pared by 6 bases and J by 1 base, with 12 bases between. Looked up from germline, CDR1 is MNHEY and CDR2 is SMNVEV (reference sequence). CDR3 protein: CASRLTGFQETQYF. The CDR3, as DNA: TGTGCCAGCAGGCTGACGGGGTTCCAAGAGACCCAGTACTTC.

As concerns this clone: Just one base apart from a much larger clone, this may be a read error. This chain joins TRBV28 and TRBJ1-5; no clear D. The CDR3 contains 10 residues. CDR1 and CDR2 (germline): MDHEN, SYDVKM. Trimming removed 6 bases at V and 5 bases at J, with 2 bases between. CDR3 sequence: CASSDQPQHF. The CDR3 DNA reads as TGTGCCAGCAGCGATCAGCCCCAGCATTTT.

This chain connects TRBV7-8 to TRBJ2-5; D gene unclear. CDR3 size: 15 residues. CDR1 is SGHVS and CDR2 is FQNEAQ in the germline V gene. V lost 7 bases and J lost 5, with 20 bases in between. The CDR3 loop reads CASTLMGYASETQYF. CDR3 nucleotides: TGTGCCAGCACCCTAATGGGCTACGCCAGCGAGACCCAGTACTTC. Variable domain in full (rest from reference TRBV7-8 and TRBJ2-5): GAGVSQSPRYKVAKRGQDVALRCDPISGHVSLFWYQQALGQGPEFLTYFQNEAQLDKSGLPSDRFFAERPEGSVSTLKIQRTQQEDSAVYLCASTLMGYASETQYFGPGTRLLVL.

This chain links TRBV24-1 with TRBJ2-5; 9 bases are a match to TRBD1. The germline V gene has CDR1 KGHDR and CDR2 SFDVKD. The CDR3 consists of 15 residues. Trimming cost V 3 bases and J 2 bases; bases outside gene matches: 3. This CDR3 reads CATSDPGQGQETQYF. DNA of the CDR3: TGTGCCACCAGTGATCCCGGACAGGGGCAAGAGACCCAGTACTTC.

V gene TRBV7-9 combines with J gene TRBJ1-2; D is perhaps TRBD1 (5 bases). Germline V gene sequence: CDR1 SEHNR, CDR2 FQNEAQ (reference sequence). V lost 3 bases to trimming and J lost 4 bases, with 9 bases between them. The CDR3 length is 13 residues. The DNA of the CDR3 is TGTGCCAGCAGCTTTGACAGTAGCTATGGCTACACCTTC. It is translated as CASSFDSSYGYTF.

The chain uses TRBV4-1 and TRBJ1-5, with D maybe TRBD1 (6 bases). The CDR3 spans 15 residues. V was clipped by 4 bases and J by 1 base, with 11 bases between them. The germline V gene has CDR1 MGHRA and CDR2 YSYEKL. CDR3 DNA: TGCGCCAGCAGCCCGGATACAGGGAGCAATCAGCCCCAGCATTTT. Translated, it gives CASSPDTGSNQPQHF.

This clone was seen only once. The CDR3 DNA reads as TGTGCCAGCAGCTTAATCTCGGGGGGCTATGGTGAGCAGTTCTTC. Protein product: CASSLISGGYGEQFF. The rearrangement joins TRBV7-3 to TRBJ2-1; D is perhaps TRBD2 (7 bases). The V gene's germline CDR1 is SGHTA and CDR2 FQGTGA. CDR3 length equals 15 residues. V was shortened by 1 base and J by 9 bases, with 16 bases between the two germline ends.

The chain links TRBV11-2 to TRBJ2-3, with D possibly being TRBD2 (5 bases). The CDR3 is made up of 14 amino acids. The germline CDR1 and CDR2 sequences are SGHAT and FQNNGV. V lost 3 bases and J lost 5, with 12 bases in between. In nucleotides, the CDR3 is TGTGCCAGCAGCTTTACACTAGAGGAAGATACGCAGTATTTT. Translated, it gives CASSFTLEEDTQYF.

The V call is TRBV5-4, the J call TRBJ2-1; 7 positions agree with TRBD2. Looked up from germline, CDR1 is SGHNT and CDR2 is YYREEE (reference sequence). The CDR3 has 15 residues. V trimming: 4 bases; J trimming: 0 bases; junction bases outside the gene matches: 4. CDR3 loop: CASSIGGSSYNEQFF. Here the CDR3 DNA reads TGTGCCAGCAGCATCGGGGGGAGCTCCTACAATGAGCAGTTCTTC.

The chain is built from TRBV20-1 and TRBJ1-4; the match to TRBD1 covers 8 bases. The CDR3 totals 14 residues. Germline V CDR1 and CDR2: DFQATT, SNEGSKA (reference sequence). V was clipped by 3 bases and J by 8 bases; unmatched bases: 8. For the CDR3, the DNA is TGCAGTGCTAGTACCGGGACAGGAGGAGAAAAACTGTTTTTT. It yields the protein CSASTGTGGEKLFF.

This clone is termed medium-sized. V and J are TRBV28 and TRBJ2-3, with TRBD2 as a possible D gene (6 bases). Trimming removed 3 bases at V and 3 bases at J, with 16 bases between. The CDR3 loop spans 16 amino acids. The V gene's germline CDR1 is MDHEN and CDR2 SYDVKM. The CDR3: CASSFLSRLATDTQYF. As DNA, the CDR3 is TGTGCCAGCAGTTTTTTGTCGAGGCTAGCGACAGATACGCAGTATTTT.

A single count supports this clone. The rearrangement uses TRBV7-9 and TRBJ1-1; possible D gene TRBD1, 5 bases. V dropped 5 bases and J dropped 7 bases, with 11 bases sitting between them. The CDR3 runs to 12 residues. Germline V gene sequence: CDR1 SEHNR, CDR2 FQNEAQ (reference sequence). As DNA, the CDR3 is TGTGCCAGCAGCGACCAGGGCTATGAAGCTTTCTTT. The encoded protein is CASSDQGYEAFF.